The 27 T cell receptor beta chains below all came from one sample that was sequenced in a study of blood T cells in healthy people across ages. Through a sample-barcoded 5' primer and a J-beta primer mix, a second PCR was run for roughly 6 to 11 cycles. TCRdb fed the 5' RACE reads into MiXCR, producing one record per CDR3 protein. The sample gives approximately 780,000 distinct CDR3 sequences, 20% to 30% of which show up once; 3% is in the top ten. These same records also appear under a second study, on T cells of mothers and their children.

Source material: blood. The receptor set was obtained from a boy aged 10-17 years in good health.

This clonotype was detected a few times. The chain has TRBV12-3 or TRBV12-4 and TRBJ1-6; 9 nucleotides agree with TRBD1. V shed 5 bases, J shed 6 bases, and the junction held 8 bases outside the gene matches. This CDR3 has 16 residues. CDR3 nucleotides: TGTGCCAGCAGTGGGGGGACAGGGACTGGTAATTCACCCCTCCACTTT. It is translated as CASSGGTGTGNSPLHF.

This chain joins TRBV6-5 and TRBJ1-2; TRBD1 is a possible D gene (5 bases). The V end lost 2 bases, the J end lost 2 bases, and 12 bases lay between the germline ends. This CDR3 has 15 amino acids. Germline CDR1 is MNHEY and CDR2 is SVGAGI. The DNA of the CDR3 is TGTGCCAGCAGTTACGGGGCTCGGTCGAACTATGGCTACACCTTC. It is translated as CASSYGARSNYGYTF.

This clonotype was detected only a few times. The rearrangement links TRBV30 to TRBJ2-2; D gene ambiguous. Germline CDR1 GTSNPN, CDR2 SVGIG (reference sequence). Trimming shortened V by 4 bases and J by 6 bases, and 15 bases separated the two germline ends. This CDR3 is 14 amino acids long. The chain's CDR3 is CAWNRQERAGELFF. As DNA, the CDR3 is TGTGCCTGGAATCGCCAAGAGCGAGCCGGGGAGCTGTTTTTT.

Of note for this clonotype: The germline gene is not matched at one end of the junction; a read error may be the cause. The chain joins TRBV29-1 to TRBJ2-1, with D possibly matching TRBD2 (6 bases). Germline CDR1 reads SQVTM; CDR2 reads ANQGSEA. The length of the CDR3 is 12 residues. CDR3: CSVAEGGETLYF. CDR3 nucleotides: TGCAGCGTTGCGGAGGGCGGGGAGACCCTGTACTTC.

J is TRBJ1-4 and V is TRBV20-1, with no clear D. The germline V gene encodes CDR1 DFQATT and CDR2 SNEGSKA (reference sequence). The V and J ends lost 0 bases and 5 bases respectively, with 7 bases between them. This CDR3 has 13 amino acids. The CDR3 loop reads CSAREGRNEKLFF. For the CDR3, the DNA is TGCAGTGCTAGAGAAGGTCGGAATGAAAAACTGTTTTTT.

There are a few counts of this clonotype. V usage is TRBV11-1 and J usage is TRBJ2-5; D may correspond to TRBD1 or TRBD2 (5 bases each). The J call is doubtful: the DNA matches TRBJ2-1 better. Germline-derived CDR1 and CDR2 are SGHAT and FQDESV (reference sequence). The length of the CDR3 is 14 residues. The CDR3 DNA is TGTGCCAGCAGCCCCGGGACGGATTACAATGAGCAGTTCTTC. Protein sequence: CASSPGTDYNEQFF.

For the CDR3, the DNA is TGTGCCTGGAGTCCAACTCAGCGCGAAGCTTTCTTT. Translating it yields CAWSPTQREAFF. The chain is built from TRBV30 and TRBJ1-1; D not resolved. Germline loops: CDR1 GTSNPN, CDR2 SVGIG (reference sequence). Trimming stripped 2 bases from V and 8 bases from J, with 12 bases between. This CDR3 comprises 12 residues.

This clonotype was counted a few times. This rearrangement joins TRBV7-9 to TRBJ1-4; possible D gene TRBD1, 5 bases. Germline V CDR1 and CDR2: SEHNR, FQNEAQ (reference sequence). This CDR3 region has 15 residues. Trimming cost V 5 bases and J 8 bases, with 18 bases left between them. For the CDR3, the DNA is TGTGCCAGCAGCCGAGCAGGGCAGGAGGGCGAAAAACTGTTTTTT. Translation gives CASSRAGQEGEKLFF.

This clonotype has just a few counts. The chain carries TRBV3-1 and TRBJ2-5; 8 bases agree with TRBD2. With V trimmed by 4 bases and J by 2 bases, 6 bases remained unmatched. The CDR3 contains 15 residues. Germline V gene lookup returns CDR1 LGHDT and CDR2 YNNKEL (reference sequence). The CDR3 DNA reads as TGTGCCAGCAGCCCACGGACTAGCAGTCAAGAGACCCAGTACTTC. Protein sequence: CASSPRTSSQETQYF.

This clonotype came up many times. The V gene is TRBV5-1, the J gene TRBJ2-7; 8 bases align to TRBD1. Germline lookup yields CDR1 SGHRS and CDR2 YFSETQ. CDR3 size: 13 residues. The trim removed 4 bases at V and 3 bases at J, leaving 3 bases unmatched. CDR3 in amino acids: CASSRDRNYEQYF. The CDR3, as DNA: TGCGCCAGCAGCCGGGACAGGAACTACGAGCAGTACTTC.

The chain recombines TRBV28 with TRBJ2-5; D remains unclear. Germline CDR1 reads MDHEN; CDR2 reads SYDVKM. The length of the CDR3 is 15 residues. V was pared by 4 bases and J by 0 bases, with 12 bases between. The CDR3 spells CASSSPSNHQETQYF. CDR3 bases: TGTGCCAGCAGTTCCCCTTCAAACCACCAAGAGACCCAGTACTTC.

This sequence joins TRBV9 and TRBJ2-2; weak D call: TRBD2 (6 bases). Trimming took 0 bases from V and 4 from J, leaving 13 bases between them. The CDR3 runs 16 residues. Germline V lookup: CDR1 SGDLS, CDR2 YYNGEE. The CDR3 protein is CASSVGGGTTTGELFF. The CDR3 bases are TGTGCCAGCAGCGTAGGGGGCGGGACGACCACCGGGGAGCTGTTTTTT.

Here the CDR3 reads CASSFRDRLLDEQFF. The DNA for the CDR3 is TGTGCCAGCAGCTTTAGGGACAGGCTGTTGGATGAGCAGTTCTTC. The chain recombines TRBV9 with TRBJ2-1; 8 bases match TRBD1. The germline CDR1 and CDR2 sequences are SGDLS and YYNGEE. CDR3 size: 15 residues. The V gene end was trimmed by 4 bases and the J gene end by 8 bases; junction bases not matched to a gene: 11.

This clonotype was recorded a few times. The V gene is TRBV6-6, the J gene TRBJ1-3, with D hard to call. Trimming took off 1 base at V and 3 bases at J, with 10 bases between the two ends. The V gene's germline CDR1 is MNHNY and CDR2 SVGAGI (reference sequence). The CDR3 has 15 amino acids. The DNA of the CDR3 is TGTGCCAGCAGTTACTTGGATCCCAATGGAAACACCATATATTTT. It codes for CASSYLDPNGNTIYF.

CDR3 residues: CASSLRTGVSYEQYF. The CDR3 region has the DNA TGCGCCAGCAGCCTTCGGACAGGAGTCTCCTACGAGCAGTACTTC. The rearrangement joins TRBV4-1 to TRBJ2-7; 7 bases align to TRBD1. The CDR3 is made up of 15 amino acids. Unmatched junction bases numbered 6, after V lost 4 bases and J lost 0 bases. Germline assignment: CDR1 MGHRA and CDR2 YSYEKL.

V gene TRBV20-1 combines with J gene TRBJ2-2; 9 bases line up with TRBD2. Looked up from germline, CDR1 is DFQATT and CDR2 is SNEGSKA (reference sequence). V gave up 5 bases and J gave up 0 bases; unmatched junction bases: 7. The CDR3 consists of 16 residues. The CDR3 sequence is CSAEGLANANTGELFF. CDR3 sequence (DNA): TGCAGTGCTGAGGGACTAGCTAACGCGAACACCGGGGAGCTGTTTTTT.

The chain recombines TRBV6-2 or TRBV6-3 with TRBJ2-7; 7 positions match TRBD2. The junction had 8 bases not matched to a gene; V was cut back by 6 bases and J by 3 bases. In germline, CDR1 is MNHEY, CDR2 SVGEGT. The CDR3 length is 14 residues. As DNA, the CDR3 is TGTGCCAGCAGCCCTGGACTAGTATTCTACGAGCAGTACTTC. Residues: CASSPGLVFYEQYF.

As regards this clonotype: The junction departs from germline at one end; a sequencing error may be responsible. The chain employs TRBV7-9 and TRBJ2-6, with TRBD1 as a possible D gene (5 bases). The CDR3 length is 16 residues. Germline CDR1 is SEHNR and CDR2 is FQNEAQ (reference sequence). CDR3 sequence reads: CASSLDRFSGANALTF. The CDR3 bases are TGTGCCAGCAGCTTAGATCGCTTCTCTGGGGCCAACGCCCTGACTTTC.

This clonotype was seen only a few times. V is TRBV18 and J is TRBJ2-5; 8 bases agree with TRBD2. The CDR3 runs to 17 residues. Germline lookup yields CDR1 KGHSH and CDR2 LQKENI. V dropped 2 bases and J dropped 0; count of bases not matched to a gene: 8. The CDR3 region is CASSPTPGGADQETQYF. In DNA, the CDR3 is TGTGCCAGCTCACCAACCCCCGGGGGGGCGGACCAAGAGACCCAGTACTTC.

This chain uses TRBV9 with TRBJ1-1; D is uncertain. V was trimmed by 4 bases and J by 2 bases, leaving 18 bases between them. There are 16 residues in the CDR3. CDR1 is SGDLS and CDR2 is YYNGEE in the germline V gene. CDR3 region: CASSPWTGEPNTEAFF. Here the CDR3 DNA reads TGTGCCAGCAGCCCATGGACCGGAGAGCCAAACACTGAAGCTTTCTTT. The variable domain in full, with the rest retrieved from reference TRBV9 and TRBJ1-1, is DSGVTQTPKHLITATGQRVTLRCSPRSGDLSVYWYQQSLDQGLQFLIQYYNGEERAKGNILERFSAQQFPDLHSELNLSSLELGDSALYFCASSPWTGEPNTEAFFGQGTRLTVV.

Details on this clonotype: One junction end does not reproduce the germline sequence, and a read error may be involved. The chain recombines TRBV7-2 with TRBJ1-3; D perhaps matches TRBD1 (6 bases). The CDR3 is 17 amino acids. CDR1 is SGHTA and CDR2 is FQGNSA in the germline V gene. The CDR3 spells CACSLAGAGFAGNTIYF. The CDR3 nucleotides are TGTGCCTGCAGCTTAGCAGGGGCAGGATTTGCAGGAAACACCATATATTTT.

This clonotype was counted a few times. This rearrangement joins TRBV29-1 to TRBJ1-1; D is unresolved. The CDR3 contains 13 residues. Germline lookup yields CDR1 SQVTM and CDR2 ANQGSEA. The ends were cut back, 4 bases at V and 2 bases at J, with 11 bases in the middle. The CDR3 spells CSVVRTGNTEAFF. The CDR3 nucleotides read TGCAGCGTTGTTAGGACGGGAAACACTGAAGCTTTCTTT.

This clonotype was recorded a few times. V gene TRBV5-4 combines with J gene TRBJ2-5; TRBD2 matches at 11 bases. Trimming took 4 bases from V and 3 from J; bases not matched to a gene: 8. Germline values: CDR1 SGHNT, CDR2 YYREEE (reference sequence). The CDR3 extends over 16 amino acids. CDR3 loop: CASSAGTSGQKETQYF. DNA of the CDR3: TGTGCCAGCAGCGCCGGGACTAGCGGACAAAAAGAGACCCAGTACTTC.

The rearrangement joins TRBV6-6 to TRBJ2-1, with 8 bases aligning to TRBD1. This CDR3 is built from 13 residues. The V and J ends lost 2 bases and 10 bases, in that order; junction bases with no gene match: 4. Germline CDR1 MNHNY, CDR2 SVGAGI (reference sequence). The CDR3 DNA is TGTGCCAGCAGTTACACCTGGACAGGGGAGCAGTTCTTC. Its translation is CASSYTWTGEQFF.

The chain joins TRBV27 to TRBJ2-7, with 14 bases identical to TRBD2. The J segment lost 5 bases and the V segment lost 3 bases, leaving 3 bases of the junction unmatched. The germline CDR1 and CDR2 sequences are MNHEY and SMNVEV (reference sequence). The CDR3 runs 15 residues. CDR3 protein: CASSFRTSGGNEQYF. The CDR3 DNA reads TGTGCCAGCAGTTTCCGGACTAGCGGGGGGAACGAGCAGTACTTC.

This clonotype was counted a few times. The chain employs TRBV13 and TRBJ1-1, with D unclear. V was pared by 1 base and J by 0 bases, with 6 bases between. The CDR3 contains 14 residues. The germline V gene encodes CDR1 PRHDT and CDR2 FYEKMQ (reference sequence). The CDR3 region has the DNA TGTGCCAGCAGCTTAGCGGTCTTGAACACTGAAGCTTTCTTT. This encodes CASSLAVLNTEAFF.

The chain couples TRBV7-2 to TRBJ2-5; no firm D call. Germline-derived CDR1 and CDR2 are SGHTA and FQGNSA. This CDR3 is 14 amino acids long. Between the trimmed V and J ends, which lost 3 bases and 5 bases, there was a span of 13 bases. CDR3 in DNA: TGTGCCAGCAGCTTCCACCGCGGAAGGGAGACCCAGTACTTC. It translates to CASSFHRGRETQYF.